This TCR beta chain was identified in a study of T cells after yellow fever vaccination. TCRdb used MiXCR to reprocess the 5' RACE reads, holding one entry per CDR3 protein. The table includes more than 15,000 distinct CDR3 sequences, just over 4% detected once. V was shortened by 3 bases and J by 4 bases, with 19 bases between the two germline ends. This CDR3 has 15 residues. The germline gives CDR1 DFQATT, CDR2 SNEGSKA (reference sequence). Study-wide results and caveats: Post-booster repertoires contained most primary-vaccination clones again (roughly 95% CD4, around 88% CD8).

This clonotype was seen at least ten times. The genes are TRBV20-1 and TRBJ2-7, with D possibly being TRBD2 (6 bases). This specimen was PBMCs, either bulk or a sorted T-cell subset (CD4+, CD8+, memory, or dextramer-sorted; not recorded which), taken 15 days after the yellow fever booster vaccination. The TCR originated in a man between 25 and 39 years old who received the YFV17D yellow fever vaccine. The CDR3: CSASVLGQGGYEQYF. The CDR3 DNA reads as TGCAGTGCTAGTGTTTTAGGTCAGGGAGGTTACGAGCAGTACTTC.